Included here is one T cell receptor beta chain sequence, with context. Its matching antigen is unknown. This record belongs to a study of radiotherapy plus CTLA-4 blockade in lung cancer. V lost 1 base, J lost 0 bases, and 15 bases stayed unmatched. The germline V gene has CDR1 SQVTM and CDR2 ANQGSEA. The CDR3 has 19 amino acids. Notes on the study in general: Following radiotherapy plus ipilimumab, tumor-derived TCR clones expanded in the blood.

Focal radiation plus CTLA-4 blockade with ipilimumab was administered to patients who had chemo-refractory metastatic non-small-cell lung cancer. Sequencing used immunoSEQ multiplex PCR; TCRdb keeps in-frame clones, though not all of them. The sample shows under 70,000 clones, around three quarters of them seen only once. The rearrangement uses TRBV29-1 and TRBJ2-4; TRBD1 aligns across 7 bases. The clonotype was recovered from a human donor with non-small cell lung cancer who had a complete response to radiotherapy plus ipilimumab. The specimen comprised peripheral blood, sampled from a patient treated with radiotherapy plus ipilimumab. For the CDR3, the DNA is TGCAGCGTTGAAGTGAGAACGGGACAGAGGACACTAGCCAAAAACATTCAGTACTTC. Translated: CSVEVRTGQRTLAKNIQYF. The whole variable domain, remainder taken from reference TRBV29-1 and TRBJ2-4, is SAVISQKPSRDICQRGTSLTIQCQVDSQVTMMFWYRQQPGQSLTLIATANQGSEATYESGFVIDKFPISRPNLTFSTLTVSNMSPEDSSIYLCSVEVRTGQRTLAKNIQYFGAGTRLSVL.